The subject of this entry is one TCR beta chain. The antigen this receptor binds is unknown. Base-call qualities are not available, and no considerably larger clone is one nucleotide away. The sample originates from a study of beta chain features in type 1 diabetes (dated by TCRdb to 2016 to 2018). A note on the overall study: Patients and healthy donors did not differ in mean age, gender distribution, total cell number or subset yield. Regulatory and stem cell-like memory subsets were obtained from only 8 patients and about eight healthy donors, while naive and central memory subsets were obtained from all 30 or so donors. In the study, recently diagnosed type 1 diabetes patients and matched healthy donors were compared on the TCRB repertoires of their sorted circulating CD4+ T cell subsets. A total of 107,917,701 sorted cells were examined across all samples, and RNA yield correlated strongly with the number of cells per subset.

A single peripheral blood draw of approximately 0.11 L on average was collected from each donor into heparinised tubes. Using a panel that included CD45RO, CCR7, CD25, CD127, CD95 and CD27, naive, central memory, regulatory and stem cell-like memory CD4+ T cells were sorted on a BD FACSAria II. A purity above 98% was achieved for all sorted populations. Right away, PBMCs were isolated by Lymphoprep density gradient centrifugation and were stained directly, with no culture step. To minimize batch effects, samples were stained and sorted in pairs, one healthy donor with one patient per experiment. The entire isolated RNA was reverse transcribed using the High Capacity cDNA Reverse Transcription Kit, and thus expressed TCRB transcripts were sequenced. Deep immunoSEQ sequencing was applied to naive, central memory and regulatory T cell samples, giving an average of approximately 4 million total reads per sample. After sorted cells were lysed in RLT buffer, RNA was extracted with DNase-treated RNeasy Micro or Mini kits, with the choice depending on cell number. Each cell subset was processed on its own to prevent cross-contamination, while patient and healthy donor samples were processed together. The immunoSEQ multiplex PCR was used to amplify TCRB sequences from cDNA, generating 87-bp fragments that spanned the CDR3 region. Sequencing of the amplicons was done on the Illumina HiSeq platform. Per the original workflow: PCR bias was computationally corrected using synthetic template baselines, reads within Hamming distance 2 were collapsed, and singletons that could not be merged were discarded. Reads were aligned against IMGT to assign V, D and J genes, CDR3 length and insertions or deletions at six rearrangement sites. Clonotype counts were normalized to sorted cell number within each subset before computing true diversity and Gini coefficients with the tcR R package. The overlap coefficient, calculated on TCRB nucleotide sequences, was used to measure repertoire sharing. Out-of-frame TCRB sequences from naive cells were analyzed to stand in for the pre-selection repertoire. Here the immuneACCESS table is served through TCRdb, limited to in-frame sequences with V and J called. Missing clones are a known gap in these copies; in checked studies unresolved V genes cover under half, and the rest lacks a known reason. For V, J and clone size, that table is used; D and trimming come from the DNA. The sample includes about 280,000 clones, with about 15% observed a single time. The biggest ten clones account for 0.015% to 0.017% of the sample.

Relative to germline, V is missing 6 bases and J is missing 7 bases, with 18 bases of the junction outside any gene match. The CDR3, from cysteine to phenylalanine, totals 17 residues. The retained sequence is limited to the CDR3, 51 bases, with the frame set at the first base. CDR1 SGHVS and CDR2 FQNEAQ were looked up in the germline V gene. On the study overall, not on this receptor specifically: PCR may preferentially amplify shorter templates, but because patient and control samples were amplified and corrected together, any resulting skew would affect both groups equally. Because the HLA sub-analyses included only small numbers of individuals, any influence of HLA type on TCRB rearrangement was left unresolved. Type 1 diabetes patients showed a moderate but significant shortening of TCRB CDR3 length in all four CD4+ subsets. Naive, central memory and regulatory TCRB repertoires appeared more similar among patients than among healthy donors. Sequencing cDNA rather than genomic DNA could over-represent highly expressing activated cells, although activation and CD3 levels did not differ between groups. Fewer insertions and more nucleotide deletions at VDJ recombination sites were observed in patients with type 1 diabetes, implying thymic rearrangement abnormalities.

This sequence uses TRBV7-8 and TRBJ2-7, and TRBD1 aligns with 10 junction nucleotides. This TCR derives from a man aged 18 to 29 with type 1 diabetes. Sequenced input: naive CD4+ T cells from blood. The sample's cell subset or site label, decoded: true naive CD4+ T cells. The sequence in DNA is TGTGCCAGCAGACATCGGCCCGGGACAGGGGCCTCCAGGGAGCAGTACTTC. The encoded protein is CASRHRPGTGASREQYF. Reference TRBV7-8 and TRBJ2-7 genes cover what lies past the CDR3, so the full variable domain is GAGVSQSPRYKVAKRGQDVALRCDPISGHVSLFWYQQALGQGPEFLTYFQNEAQLDKSGLPSDRFFAERPEGSVSTLKIQRTQQEDSAVYLCASRHRPGTGASREQYFGPGTRLTVT.